This T cell receptor beta chain derives from a study of early T cells in non-severe SARS-CoV-2 infection. One entry per CDR3 protein, called by TCRdb with MiXCR from the 5' RACE reads. The sample has 88,000 or so distinct CDR3 sequences; about 15% are singletons. With 3 bases removed from V and 0 bases from J, the gap between germline ends came to 10 bases. CDR1 and CDR2 (germline): ENHRY, SYGVKD. The CDR3 is 15 amino acids. The receptor comes from an adult who was a healthcare worker with PCR-confirmed SARS-CoV-2 infection or an uninfected control (not recorded which). This rearrangement joins TRBV10-3 to TRBJ2-3; D might be TRBD2 (6 bases). Sequenced material: whole blood. The CDR3 protein is CAISDGSGSTDTQYF. CDR3 DNA: TGTGCCATCAGTGACGGGAGTGGTAGCACAGATACGCAGTATTTT.